This T cell receptor (beta chain) was captured in a study of CXCR3-negative and CXCR3-positive naive CD8 T cells. UMI-tagged TRB cDNA libraries were built via 5' RACE. Reanalyzing the 5' RACE reads, TCRdb keeps one entry per CDR3 protein, without DNA. Its listing shows about 130,000 distinct CDR3 sequences. General observations from the study: TRB CDR3 properties indicated TCR strength, while surface CD5 was similar across naive subsets. Comparison of naive cells showed more hydrophobic TRB CDR3s in CXCR3-positive than in CXCR3-negative naive cells. TRBV-TRBJ usage was alike in naive CXCR3-negative and CXCR3-positive cells but differed in memory cells.

For this clonotype: Its antigen remains unknown.

The receptor was isolated from a human donor in good health. Some clones in this sample may be carry-over from other donors' samples. The sequenced sample consisted of naive CXCR3+ CD8+ T cells from blood. Subset defined: CD45RO-CCR7+CD27+CD95- naive CD8+ T cells expressing CXCR3 (TNR3+).

This CDR3 is CASRSRDRDRAEDTQYF. The chain uses TRBV7-2 and TRBJ2-3; checking the TCRdb D call of TRBD1 is not possible without DNA. CDR1 is SGHTA and CDR2 is FQGNSA in the germline V gene. The CDR3 spans 17 residues.